This TCR beta chain was sequenced for a study of early stage breast cancer tumors (dated by TCRdb to the late 2010s). With regard to the full study: Of the roughly 17 invasive breast tumors, about a dozen were found to be estrogen receptor-positive, progesterone receptor-positive and HER2-negative. A read coverage of roughly 10-fold per sample was achieved on average. Of the roughly 12 ER+/PR+/HER2- tumors, eight were classified as invasive ductal carcinomas and four as invasive lobular carcinomas. The samples as a whole yielded a few million detected templates, corresponding to over a million unique clonotypes. The paper's findings and limits, for the study overall: The small cohort size prevented analysis by tumor subtype. Repertoires from blood and normal breast were more alike than repertoires from blood and tumor, and in about 85% of the 16 patients, comparing each tissue with blood separated tumor from normal. Enriched TCRB sequences shared across patients were found to be mostly commonly generated sequences that were unlikely to play an important role in the tumor microenvironment. About 2.5-fold higher T cell density and higher clonality were observed in tumors than in adjacent normal breast tissue. Bulk genomic DNA sequencing of unsorted cells missed chain pairing and functional markers such as CD4, CD8 and FOXP3.

The study profiled bulk TCR beta-chain repertoires in matched peripheral blood, tumor and adjacent normal breast tissue taken from over 15 patients with early-stage breast cancer. Before surgery, about 5-10 mL of whole blood was collected in EDTA tubes and processed within 2 hours. Ficoll-Paque centrifugation in SepMate-50 tubes was used to isolate peripheral blood mononuclear cells. For storage in liquid nitrogen, PBMCs were cryopreserved as aliquots of roughly 1.8 to 4.5 million cells in roughly 90% FBS with around 10% DMSO. The Qiagen AllPrep DNA/RNA Mini kit was used for genomic DNA extraction. Each sample was amplified in two independent genomic DNA replicates, using approximately 0.5 ug for blood and around 1.5 ug for tumor or normal breast. Following the manufacturer's instructions, the ImmunoSeq Intro kit was used to carry out TCRB sequencing on genomic DNA. Multiplex PCR was run for 30 to 40 cycles using proprietary primers and spike-in control sequences for absolute quantification. An 87-bp fragment spanning the CDR3 and flanking V and J genes was sequenced with single-end 150-bp reads. Each lane of an Illumina MiSeq using version 3.0 chemistry carried seven multiplexed samples, with two replicates per sample. The study's own analysis went as follows. Raw data were processed with the vendor's proprietary pipeline, and both replicates were merged into a single result per sample. Clonotypes were defined as productive rearrangements sharing the V-gene family, CDR3 amino acid sequence and J-gene segment. Clonality was computed as 1 minus the normalized Shannon entropy (Pielou evenness) of TCRB abundances. To estimate T cell density, the total number of templates was divided by the number of input cells, which was inferred from the amount of DNA input. Recon with default parameters was used to estimate total repertoire diversity and clonality. A clonotype was considered tumor-enriched if its abundance in tumor exceeded 0.1% and was at least 32-fold higher than its abundance in normal breast. Not all clones reach the TCRdb copy of this immuneACCESS table, which keeps in-frame sequences only. Checked studies attribute under half of the gap to unresolved V genes and leave the rest unexplained. D and trimming come from the DNA, and the V and J calls and clone size come from that table. Within this sample are 50,000 to 65,000 clones, with under 95% of them counted one time only. Approximately 4.7% of the sample is held by the ten biggest clonotypes.

With respect to this clone: Its antigen is unknown. The record has no base qualities; no much larger clone is one base away.

The germline V gene encodes CDR1 MGHRA and CDR2 YSYEKL. Measured from the cysteine to the phenylalanine, the CDR3 is 14 residues long. The kept DNA is CDR3 alone, 42 bases in frame from the first base. The V and J ends are trimmed by 3 bases and 1 base, leaving 9 bases between them. This clonotype originated in an older person with breast cancer. The V and J segments used are TRBV4-1 and TRBJ1-1; a confident D gene designation cannot be given. Sample: blood. The CDR3 protein is CASSHLRGNTEAFF. The bases are TGCGCCAGCAGCCACCTTCGGGGGAACACTGAAGCTTTCTTT.